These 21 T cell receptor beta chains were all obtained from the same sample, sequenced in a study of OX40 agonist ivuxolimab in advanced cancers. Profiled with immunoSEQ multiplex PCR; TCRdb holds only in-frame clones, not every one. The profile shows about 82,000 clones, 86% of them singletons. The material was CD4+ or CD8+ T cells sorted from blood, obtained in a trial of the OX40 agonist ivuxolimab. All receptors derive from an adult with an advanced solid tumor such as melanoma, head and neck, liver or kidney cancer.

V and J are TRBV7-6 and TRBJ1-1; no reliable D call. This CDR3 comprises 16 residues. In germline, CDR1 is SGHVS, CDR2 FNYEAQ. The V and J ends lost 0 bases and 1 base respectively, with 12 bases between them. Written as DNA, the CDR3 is TGTGCCAGCAGCTTAGCCCCAGGAAGGGCGAACACTGAAGCTTTCTTT. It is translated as CASSLAPGRANTEAFF. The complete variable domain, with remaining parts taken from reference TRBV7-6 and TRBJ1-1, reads GAGVSQSPRYKVTKRGQDVALRCDPISGHVSLYWYRQALGQGPEFLTYFNYEAQQDKSGLPNDRFSAERPEGSISTLTIQRTEQRDSAMYRCASSLAPGRANTEAFFGQGTRLTVV.

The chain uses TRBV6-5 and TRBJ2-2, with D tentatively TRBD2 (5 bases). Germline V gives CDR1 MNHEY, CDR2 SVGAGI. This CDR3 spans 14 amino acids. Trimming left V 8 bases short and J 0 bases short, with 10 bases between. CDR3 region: CASREGSNTGELFF. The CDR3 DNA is TGTGCCAGCCGCGAGGGCTCGAACACCGGGGAGCTGTTTTTT.

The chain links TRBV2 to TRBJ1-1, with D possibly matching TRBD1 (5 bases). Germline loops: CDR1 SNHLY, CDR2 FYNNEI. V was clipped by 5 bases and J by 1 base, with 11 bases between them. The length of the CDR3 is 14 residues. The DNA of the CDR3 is TGTGCCAGCAGTACGGGACCGAGGAACACTGAAGCTTTCTTT. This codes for CASSTGPRNTEAFF.

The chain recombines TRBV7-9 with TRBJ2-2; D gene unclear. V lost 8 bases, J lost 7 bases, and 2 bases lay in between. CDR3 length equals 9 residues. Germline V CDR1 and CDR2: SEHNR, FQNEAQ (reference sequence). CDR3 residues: CASGGELFF. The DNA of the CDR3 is TGTGCCAGCGGCGGGGAGCTGTTTTTT.

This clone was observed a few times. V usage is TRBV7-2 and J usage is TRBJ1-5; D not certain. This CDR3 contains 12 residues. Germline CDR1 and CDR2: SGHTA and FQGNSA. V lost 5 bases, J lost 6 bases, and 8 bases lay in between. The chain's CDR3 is CASSPGVQPQHF. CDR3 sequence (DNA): TGTGCCAGCAGCCCGGGAGTTCAGCCCCAGCATTTT. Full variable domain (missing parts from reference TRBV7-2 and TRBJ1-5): GAGVSQSPSNKVTEKGKDVELRCDPISGHTALYWYRQSLGQGLEFLIYFQGNSAPDKSGLPSDRFSAERTGGSVSTLTIQRTQQEDSAVYLCASSPGVQPQHFGDGTRLSIL.

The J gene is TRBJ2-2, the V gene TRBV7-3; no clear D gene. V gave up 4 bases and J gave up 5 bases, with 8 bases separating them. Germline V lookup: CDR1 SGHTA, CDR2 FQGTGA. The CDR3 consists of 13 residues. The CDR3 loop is CASSSTQTGELFF. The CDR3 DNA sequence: TGTGCCAGCAGCTCGACTCAGACCGGGGAGCTGTTTTTT. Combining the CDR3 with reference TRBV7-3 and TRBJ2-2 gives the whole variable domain GAGVSQTPSNKVTEKGKYVELRCDPISGHTALYWYRQSLGQGPEFLIYFQGTGAADDSGLPNDRFFAVRPEGSVSTLKIQRTERGDSAVYLCASSSTQTGELFFGEGSRLTVL.

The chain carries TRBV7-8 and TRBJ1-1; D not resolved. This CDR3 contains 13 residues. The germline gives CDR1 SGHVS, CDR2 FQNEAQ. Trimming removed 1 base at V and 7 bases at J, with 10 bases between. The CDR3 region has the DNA TGTGCCAGCAGCTTAGGTGGCGGCGATGAAGCTTTCTTT. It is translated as CASSLGGGDEAFF.

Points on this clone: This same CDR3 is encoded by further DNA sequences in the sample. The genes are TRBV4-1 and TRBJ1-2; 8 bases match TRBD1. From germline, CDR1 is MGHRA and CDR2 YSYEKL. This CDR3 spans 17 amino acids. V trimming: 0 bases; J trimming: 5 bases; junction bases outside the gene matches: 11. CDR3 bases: TGCGCCAGCAGCCAAGATGGTCAGGGGGCAAAATGGTATGGCTACACCTTC. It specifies CASSQDGQGAKWYGYTF.

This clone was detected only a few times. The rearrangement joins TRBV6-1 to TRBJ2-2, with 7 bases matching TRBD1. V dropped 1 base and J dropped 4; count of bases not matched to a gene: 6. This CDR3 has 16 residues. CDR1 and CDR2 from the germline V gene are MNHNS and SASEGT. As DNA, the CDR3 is TGTGCCAGCAGTGAAGGCACAGGGGACCCCACCGGGGAGCTGTTTTTT. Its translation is CASSEGTGDPTGELFF.

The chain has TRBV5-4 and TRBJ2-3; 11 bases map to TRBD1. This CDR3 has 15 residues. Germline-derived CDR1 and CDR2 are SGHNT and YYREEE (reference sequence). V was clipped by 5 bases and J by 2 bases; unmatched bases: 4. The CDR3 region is CASRDRGLYTDTQYF. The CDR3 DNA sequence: TGTGCCAGCAGGGACAGGGGGCTTTACACAGATACGCAGTATTTT. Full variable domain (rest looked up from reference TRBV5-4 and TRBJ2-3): ETGVTQSPTHLIKTRGQQVTLRCSSQSGHNTVSWYQQALGQGPQFIFQYYREEENGRGNFPPRFSGLQFPNYSSELNVNALELDDSALYLCASRDRGLYTDTQYFGPGTRLTVL.

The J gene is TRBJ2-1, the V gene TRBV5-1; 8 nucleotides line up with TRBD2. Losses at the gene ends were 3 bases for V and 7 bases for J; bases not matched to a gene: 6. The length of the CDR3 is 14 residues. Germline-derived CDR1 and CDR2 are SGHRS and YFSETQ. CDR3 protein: CASSSSGSGNEQFF. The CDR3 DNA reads TGCGCCAGCAGCTCTAGCGGGTCCGGGAATGAGCAGTTCTTC.

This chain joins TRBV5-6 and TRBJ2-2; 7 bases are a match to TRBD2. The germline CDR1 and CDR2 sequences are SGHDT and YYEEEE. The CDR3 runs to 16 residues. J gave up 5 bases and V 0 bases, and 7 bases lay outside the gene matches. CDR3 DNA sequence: TGTGCCAGCAGCTTGGAAACTAGCGCACTGACCGGGGAGCTGTTTTTT. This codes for CASSLETSALTGELFF. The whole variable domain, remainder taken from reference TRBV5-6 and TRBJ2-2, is DAGVTQSPTHLIKTRGQQVTLRCSPKSGHDTVSWYQQALGQGPQFIFQYYEEEERQRGNFPDRFSGHQFPNYSSELNVNALLLGDSALYLCASSLETSALTGELFFGEGSRLTVL.

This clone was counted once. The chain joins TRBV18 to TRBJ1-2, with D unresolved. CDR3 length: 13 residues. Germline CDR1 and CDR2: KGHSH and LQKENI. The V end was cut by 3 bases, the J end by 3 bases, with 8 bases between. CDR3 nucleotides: TGTGCCAGCTCACCCGACGGGGACTATGGCTACACCTTC. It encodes CASSPDGDYGYTF.

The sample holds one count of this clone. Here the CDR3 reads CASKQGSGANVLTF. CDR3 sequence (DNA): TGTGCCAGCAAACAGGGCTCTGGGGCCAACGTCCTGACTTTC. The V gene is TRBV9, the J gene TRBJ2-6; weak D call: TRBD1 (6 bases). There are 14 residues in the CDR3. The ends were cut back, 6 bases at V and 0 bases at J, with 7 bases in the middle. Germline CDR1 reads SGDLS; CDR2 reads YYNGEE.

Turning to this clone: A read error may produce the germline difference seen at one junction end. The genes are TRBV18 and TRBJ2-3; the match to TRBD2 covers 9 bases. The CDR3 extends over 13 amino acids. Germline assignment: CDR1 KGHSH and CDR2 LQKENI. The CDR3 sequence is CASSPGLADTQYF. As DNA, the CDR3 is TGTGCCAGCTCCCCGGGACTAGCAGATACACAGTATTTT.

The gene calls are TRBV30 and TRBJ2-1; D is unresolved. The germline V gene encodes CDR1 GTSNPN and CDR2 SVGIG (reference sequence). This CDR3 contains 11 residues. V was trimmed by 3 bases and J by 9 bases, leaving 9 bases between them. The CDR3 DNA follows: TGTGCCTGGAGAGGGTACGGTGAGCAGTTCTTC. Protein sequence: CAWRGYGEQFF.

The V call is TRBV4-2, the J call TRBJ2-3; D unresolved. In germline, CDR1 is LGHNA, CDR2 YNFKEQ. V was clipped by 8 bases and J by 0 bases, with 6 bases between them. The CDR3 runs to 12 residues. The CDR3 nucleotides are TGTGCCAGCTTGGACAGCACAGATACGCAGTATTTT. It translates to CASLDSTDTQYF.

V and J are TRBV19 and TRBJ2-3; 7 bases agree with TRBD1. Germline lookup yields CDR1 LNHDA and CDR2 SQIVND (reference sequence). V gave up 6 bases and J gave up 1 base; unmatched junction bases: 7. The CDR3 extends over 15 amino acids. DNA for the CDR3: TGTGCCAGTAGCCGAGACAGGGTGCGCACAGATACGCAGTATTTT. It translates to CASSRDRVRTDTQYF.

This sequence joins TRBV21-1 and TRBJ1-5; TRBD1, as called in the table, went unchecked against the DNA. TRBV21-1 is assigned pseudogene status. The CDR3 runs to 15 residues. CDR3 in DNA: TGTGCCAGCAGCCTTGGGACAGGGGGCAATCAGCCCCAGCATTTT. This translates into CASSLGTGGNQPQHF.

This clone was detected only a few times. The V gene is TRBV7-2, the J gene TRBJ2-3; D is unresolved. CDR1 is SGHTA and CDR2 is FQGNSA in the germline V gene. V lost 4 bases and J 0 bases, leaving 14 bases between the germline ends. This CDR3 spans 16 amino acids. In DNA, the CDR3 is TGTGCCAGCAGCTCAAAAAAGGGTTCTAGCACAGATACGCAGTATTTT. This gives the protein CASSSKKGSSTDTQYF.

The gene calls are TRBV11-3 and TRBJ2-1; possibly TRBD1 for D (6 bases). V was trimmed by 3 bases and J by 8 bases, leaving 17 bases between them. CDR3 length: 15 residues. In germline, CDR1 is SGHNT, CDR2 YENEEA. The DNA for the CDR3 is TGTGCCAGCAGCTTCGATGGGGGTAGGGGGTATGAGCAGTTCTTC. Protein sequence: CASSFDGGRGYEQFF.